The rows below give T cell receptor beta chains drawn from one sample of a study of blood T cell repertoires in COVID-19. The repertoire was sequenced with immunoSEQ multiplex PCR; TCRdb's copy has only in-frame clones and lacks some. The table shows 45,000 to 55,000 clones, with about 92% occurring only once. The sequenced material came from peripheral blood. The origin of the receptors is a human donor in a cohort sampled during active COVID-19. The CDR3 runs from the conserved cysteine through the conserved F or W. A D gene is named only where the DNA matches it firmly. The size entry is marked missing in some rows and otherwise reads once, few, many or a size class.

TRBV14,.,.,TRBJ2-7,TGTGCCACCCGAGGATCCAGCTCCTACGAGCAGTACTTC,CATRGSSSYEQYF
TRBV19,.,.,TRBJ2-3,TGTGCCAGTAGTATTGGGGCGGTCACAGATACGCAGTATTTT,CASSIGAVTDTQYF
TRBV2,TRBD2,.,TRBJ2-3,TGTGCCACCATGAGGGGAGGGGGCACAGATACGCAGTATTTT,CATMRGGGTDTQYF
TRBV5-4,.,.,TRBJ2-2,TGTGCCAGCAGCTTAGCGTTGGGGCCGAACACCGGGGAGCTGTTTTTT,CASSLALGPNTGELFF
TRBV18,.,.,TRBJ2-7,TGTGCCAGCTCTCCCACCCATGCTAGCGACAGTTCCTACGAGCAGTACTTC,CASSPTHASDSSYEQYF
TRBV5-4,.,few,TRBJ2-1,TGTGCCAGCAGCTTGGGAGGGAGCTCCTACAATGAGCAGTTCTTC,CASSLGGSSYNEQFF
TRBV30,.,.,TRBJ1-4,TGTGCCTGGTCGGGAGGTGGCAGGACTAATGAAAAACTGTTTTTT,CAWSGGGRTNEKLFF
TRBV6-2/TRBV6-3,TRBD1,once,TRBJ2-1,TGTGCCAGCAGATACCTACCCGGGACAGATGGTTCCAATGAGCAGTTCTTC,CASRYLPGTDGSNEQFF
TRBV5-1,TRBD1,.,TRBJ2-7,TGCGCCAGCAGCACAGGGACAGGGGACGAGCAGTACTTC,CASSTGTGDEQYF
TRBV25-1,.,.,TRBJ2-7,TGTGCCAGCAGTCAGTCATACGAGCAGTACTTC,CASSQSYEQYF
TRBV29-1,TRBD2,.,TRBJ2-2,TGCAGCGTTGAAAGTGCGGGAGGAACGACCGGGGAGCTGTTTTTT,CSVESAGGTTGELFF
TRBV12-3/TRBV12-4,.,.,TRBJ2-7,TGTGCCAGCAGACTCGGGAACGAGCAGTACTTC,CASRLGNEQYF
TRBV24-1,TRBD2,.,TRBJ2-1,TGTGCCACCAGTGATTTTGGGACTAGTGGCCATGAGCAGTTCTTC,CATSDFGTSGHEQFF
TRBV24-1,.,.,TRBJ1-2,TGTGCCACCAGTGACATCAGGTTTCATGGCTACACCTTC,CATSDIRFHGYTF
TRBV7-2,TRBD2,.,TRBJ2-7,TGTGCCAGCAGCCCGGGGACTAGCGGGAGCTCCTACGAGCAGTACTTC,CASSPGTSGSSYEQYF
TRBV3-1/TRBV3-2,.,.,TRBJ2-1,TGTGCCAGCAGCCAAGCAGGGCGGAACCCCTACAATGAGCAGTTCTTC,CASSQAGRNPYNEQFF
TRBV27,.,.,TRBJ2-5,TGTGCCAGCAGTTTAAGGAGTGCTCGTGTTGAGACCCAGTACTTC,CASSLRSARVETQYF
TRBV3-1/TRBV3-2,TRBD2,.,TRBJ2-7,TGTGCCAGCAGCCAGTTGGACGGGGGGGAGCAGTACTTC,CASSQLDGGEQYF
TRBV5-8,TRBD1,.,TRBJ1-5,TGTGCCAGCAGGGAAGTAGGGGGCGACGGGCAGCCCCAGCATTTT,CASREVGGDGQPQHF
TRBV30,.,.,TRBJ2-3,TGTGCCTGGAGTCCAGAGGTGTATAGAACGCAGTATTTT,CAWSPEVYRTQYF
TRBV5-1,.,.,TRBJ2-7,TGCGCCAGCAGCTTGGAAGGGGTGTACGAGCAGTACTTC,CASSLEGVYEQYF
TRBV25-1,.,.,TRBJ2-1,TGTGCCAGCAGTGAATACAGGGGCTCCTACAATGAGCAGTTCTTC,CASSEYRGSYNEQFF
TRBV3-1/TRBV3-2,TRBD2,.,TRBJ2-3,TGTGCCAGCAGCCCCCCGACTAGCGGTAGCACAGATACGCAGTATTTT,CASSPPTSGSTDTQYF
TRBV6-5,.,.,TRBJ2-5,TGTGCCAGCAGACGGGGGTTGGAGACCCAGTACTTC,CASRRGLETQYF
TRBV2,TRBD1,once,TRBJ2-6,TGTGCCAGCAGACAATCACAGGGGGTCACTGGGGCCAACGTCCTGACTTTC,CASRQSQGVTGANVLTF
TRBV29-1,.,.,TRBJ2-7,TGCAGCGTTGAAGTTCCGGCAGGGATAACCTACGAGCAGTACTTC,CSVEVPAGITYEQYF
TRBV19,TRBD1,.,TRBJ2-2,TGTGCCAGTACCAGACTACAGGGGGACACCGGGGAGCTGTTTTTT,CASTRLQGDTGELFF
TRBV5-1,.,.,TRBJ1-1,TGCGCCAGCAGCTTGGTTGGGCAGGGGACTGAAGCTTTCTTT,CASSLVGQGTEAFF
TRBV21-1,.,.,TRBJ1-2,TGTGCCAGCCCACAGGACCAATTTAACTATGGCTACACCTTC,CASPQDQFNYGYTF
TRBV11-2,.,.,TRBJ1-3,TGTGCCAGCAGCCAGATCCGGGGGGCTGGAAACACCATATATTTT,CASSQIRGAGNTIYF